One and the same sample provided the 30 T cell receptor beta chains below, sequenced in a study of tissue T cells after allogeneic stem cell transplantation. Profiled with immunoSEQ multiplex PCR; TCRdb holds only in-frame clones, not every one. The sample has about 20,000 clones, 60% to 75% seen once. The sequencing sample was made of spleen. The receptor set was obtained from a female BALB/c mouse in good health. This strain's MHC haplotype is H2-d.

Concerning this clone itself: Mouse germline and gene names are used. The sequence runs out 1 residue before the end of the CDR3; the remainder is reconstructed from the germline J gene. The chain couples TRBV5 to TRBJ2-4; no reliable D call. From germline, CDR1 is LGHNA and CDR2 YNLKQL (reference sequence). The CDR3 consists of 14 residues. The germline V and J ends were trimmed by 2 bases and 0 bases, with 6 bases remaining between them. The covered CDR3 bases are TGTGCCAGCAGCCAACCGGCTAGTCAAAACACCTTGTAC. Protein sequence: CASSQPASQNTLY. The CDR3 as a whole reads CASSQPASQNTLYF.

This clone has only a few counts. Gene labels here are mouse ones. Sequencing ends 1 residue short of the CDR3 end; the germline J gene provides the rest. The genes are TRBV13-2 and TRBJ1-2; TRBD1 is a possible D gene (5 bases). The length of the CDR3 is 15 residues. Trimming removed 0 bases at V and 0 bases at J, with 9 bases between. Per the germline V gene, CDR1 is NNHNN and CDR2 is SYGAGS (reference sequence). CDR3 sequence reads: CASGDVRGANSDYTF. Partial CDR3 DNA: TGTGCCAGCGGTGATGTAAGGGGAGCAAACTCCGACTACACC.

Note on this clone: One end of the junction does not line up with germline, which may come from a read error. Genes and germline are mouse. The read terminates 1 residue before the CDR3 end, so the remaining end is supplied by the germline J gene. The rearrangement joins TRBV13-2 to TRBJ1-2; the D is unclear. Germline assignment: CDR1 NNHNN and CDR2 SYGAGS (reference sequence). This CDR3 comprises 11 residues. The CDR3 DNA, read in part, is TGTGCCAGCAGTGAGGGCTCCGACTACACC. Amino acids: CASSEGSDYT. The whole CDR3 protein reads CASSEGSDYTF.

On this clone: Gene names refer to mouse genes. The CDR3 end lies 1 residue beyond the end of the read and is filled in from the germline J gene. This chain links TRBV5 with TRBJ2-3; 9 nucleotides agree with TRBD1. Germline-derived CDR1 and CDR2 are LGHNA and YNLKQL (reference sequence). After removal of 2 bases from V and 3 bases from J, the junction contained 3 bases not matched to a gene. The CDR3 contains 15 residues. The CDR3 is CASSQTGGRAETLYF. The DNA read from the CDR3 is TGTGCCAGCAGCCAAACAGGGGGCCGGGCAGAAACGCTGTAT.

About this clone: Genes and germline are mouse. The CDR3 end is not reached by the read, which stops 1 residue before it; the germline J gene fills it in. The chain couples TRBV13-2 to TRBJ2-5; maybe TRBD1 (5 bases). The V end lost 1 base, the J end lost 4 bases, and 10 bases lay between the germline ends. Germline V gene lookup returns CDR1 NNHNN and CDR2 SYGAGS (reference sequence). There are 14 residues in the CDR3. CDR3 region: CASGDLGGEDTQYF. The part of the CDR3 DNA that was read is TGTGCCAGCGGTGATTTGGGAGGGGAAGACACCCAGTAC.

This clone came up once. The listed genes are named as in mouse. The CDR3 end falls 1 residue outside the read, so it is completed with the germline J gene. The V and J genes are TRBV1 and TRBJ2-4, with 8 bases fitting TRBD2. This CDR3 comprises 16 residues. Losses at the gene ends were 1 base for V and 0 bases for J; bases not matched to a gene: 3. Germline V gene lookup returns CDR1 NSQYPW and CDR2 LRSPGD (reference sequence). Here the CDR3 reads CTCSAVLGGSQNTLYF. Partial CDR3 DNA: TGCACCTGCAGTGCAGTGCTGGGGGGAAGTCAAAACACCTTGTAC.

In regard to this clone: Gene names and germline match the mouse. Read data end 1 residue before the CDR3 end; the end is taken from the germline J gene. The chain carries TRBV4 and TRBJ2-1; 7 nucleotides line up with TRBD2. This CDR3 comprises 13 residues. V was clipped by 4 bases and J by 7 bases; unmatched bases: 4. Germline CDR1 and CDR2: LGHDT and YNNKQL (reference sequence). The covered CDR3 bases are TGTGCCAGCAGCTCTACTGGGGTGGCTGAGCAGTTC. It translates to CASSSTGVAEQF. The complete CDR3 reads CASSSTGVAEQFF.

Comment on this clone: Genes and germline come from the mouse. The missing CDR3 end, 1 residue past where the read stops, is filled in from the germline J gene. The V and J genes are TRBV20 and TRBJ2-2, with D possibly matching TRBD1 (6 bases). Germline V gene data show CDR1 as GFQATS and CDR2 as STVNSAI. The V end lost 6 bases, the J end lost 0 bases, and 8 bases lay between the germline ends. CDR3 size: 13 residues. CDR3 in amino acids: CGAEGANTGQLYF. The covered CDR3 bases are TGTGGTGCAGAGGGGGCAAACACCGGGCAGCTCTAC.

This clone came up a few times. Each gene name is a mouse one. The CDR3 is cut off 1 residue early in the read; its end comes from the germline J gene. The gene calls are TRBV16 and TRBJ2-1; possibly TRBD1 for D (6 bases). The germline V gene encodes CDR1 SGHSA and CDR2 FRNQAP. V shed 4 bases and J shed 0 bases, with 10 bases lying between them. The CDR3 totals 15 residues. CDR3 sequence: CASSSRDNNYAEQFF. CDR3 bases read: TGTGCAAGCAGCTCCCGGGACAATAACTATGCTGAGCAGTTC.

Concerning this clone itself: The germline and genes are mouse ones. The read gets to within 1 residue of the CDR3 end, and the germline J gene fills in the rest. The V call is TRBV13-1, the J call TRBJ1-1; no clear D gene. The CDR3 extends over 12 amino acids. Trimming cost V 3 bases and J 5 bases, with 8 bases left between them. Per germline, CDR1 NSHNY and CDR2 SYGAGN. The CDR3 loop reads CASSAPHTEVFF. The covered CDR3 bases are TGTGCCAGCAGTGCGCCCCATACAGAAGTCTTC.

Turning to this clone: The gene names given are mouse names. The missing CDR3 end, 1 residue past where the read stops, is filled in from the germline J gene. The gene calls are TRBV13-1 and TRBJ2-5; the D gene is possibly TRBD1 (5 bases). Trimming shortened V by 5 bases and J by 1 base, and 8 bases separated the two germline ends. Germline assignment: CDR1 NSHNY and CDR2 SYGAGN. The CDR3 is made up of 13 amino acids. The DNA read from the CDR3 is TGTGCCAGCAGGCAGGGAGACCAAGACACCCAGTAC. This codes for CASRQGDQDTQY. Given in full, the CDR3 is CASRQGDQDTQYF.

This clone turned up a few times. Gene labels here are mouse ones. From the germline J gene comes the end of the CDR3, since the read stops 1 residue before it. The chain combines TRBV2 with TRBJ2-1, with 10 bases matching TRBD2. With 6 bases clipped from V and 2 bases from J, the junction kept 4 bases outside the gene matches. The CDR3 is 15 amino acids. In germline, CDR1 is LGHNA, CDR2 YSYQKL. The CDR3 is CASSYDWGDYAEQFF. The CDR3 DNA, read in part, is TGTGCCAGCAGTTACGACTGGGGGGACTATGCTGAGCAGTTC.

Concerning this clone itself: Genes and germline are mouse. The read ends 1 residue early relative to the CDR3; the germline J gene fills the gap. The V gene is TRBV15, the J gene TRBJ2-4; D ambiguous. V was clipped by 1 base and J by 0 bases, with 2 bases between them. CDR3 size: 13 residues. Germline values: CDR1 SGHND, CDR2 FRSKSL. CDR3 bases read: TGTGCCAGCAGTTTAGACAGTCAAAACACCTTGTAC. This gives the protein CASSLDSQNTLY. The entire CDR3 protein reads CASSLDSQNTLYF. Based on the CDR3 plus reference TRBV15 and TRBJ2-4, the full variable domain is DAGVTQTPRHEVAEKGQTIILKCEPVSGHNDLFWYRQTKIQGLELLSYFRSKSLMEDGGAFKDRFKAEMLNSSFSTLKIQPTEPKDSAVYLCASSLDSQNTLYFGAGTRLSVL.

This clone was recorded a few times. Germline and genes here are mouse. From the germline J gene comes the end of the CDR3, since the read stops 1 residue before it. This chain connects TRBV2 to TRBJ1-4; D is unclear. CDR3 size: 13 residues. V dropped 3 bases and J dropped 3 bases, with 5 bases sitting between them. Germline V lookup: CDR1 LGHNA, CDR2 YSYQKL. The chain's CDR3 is CASSQHANERLFF. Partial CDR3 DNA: TGTGCCAGCAGCCAGCACGCCAACGAAAGATTATTT.

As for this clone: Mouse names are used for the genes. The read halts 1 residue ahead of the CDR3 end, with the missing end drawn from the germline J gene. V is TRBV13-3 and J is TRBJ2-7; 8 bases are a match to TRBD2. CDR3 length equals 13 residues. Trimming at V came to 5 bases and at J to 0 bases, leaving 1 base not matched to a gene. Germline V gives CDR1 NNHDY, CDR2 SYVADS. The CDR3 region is CASRTGDSYEQYF. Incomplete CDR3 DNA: TGTGCCAGCAGGACTGGGGACTCCTATGAACAGTAC.

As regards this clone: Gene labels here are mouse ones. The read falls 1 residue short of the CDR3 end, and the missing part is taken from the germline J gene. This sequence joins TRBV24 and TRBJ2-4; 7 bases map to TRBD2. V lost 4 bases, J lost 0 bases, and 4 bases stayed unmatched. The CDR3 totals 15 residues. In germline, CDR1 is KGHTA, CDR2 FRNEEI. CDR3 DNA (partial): TGTGCCAGCAGTCATACTGGGGCTAGTCAAAACACCTTGTAC. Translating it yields CASSHTGASQNTLY. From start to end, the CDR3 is CASSHTGASQNTLYF.

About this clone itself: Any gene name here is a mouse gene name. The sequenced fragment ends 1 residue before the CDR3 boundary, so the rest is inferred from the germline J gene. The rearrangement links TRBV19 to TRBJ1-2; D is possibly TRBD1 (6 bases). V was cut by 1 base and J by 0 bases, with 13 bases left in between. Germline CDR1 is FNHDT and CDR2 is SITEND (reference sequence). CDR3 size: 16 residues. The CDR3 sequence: CASSIPPGTPNSDYTF. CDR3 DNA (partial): TGTGCCAGCAGTATACCGCCTGGGACACCAAACTCCGACTACACC.

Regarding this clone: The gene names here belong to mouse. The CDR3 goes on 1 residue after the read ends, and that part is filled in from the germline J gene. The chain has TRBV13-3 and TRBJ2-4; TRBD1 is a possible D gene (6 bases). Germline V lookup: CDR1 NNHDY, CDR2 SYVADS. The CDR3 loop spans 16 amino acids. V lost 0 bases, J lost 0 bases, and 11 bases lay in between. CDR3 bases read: TGTGCCAGCAGTGATGCTGGGACAACTAGTCAAAACACCTTGTAC. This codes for CASSDAGTTSQNTLY. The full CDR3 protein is CASSDAGTTSQNTLYF.

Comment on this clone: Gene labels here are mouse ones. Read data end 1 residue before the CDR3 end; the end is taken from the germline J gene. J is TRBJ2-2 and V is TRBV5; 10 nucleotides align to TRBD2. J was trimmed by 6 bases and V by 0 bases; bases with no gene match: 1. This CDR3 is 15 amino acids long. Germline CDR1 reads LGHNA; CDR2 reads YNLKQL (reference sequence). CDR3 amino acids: CASSQDDWGAGQLYF. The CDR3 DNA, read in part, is TGTGCCAGCAGCCAAGACGACTGGGGGGCCGGGCAGCTCTAC.

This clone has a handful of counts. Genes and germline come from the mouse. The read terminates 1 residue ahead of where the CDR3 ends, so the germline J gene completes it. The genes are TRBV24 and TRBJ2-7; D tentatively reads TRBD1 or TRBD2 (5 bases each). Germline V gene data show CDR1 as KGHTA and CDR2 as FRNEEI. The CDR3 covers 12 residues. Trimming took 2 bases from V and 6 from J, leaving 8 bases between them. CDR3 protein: CASSLRGGEQYF. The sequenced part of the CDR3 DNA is TGTGCCAGCAGTCTGCGGGGCGGTGAACAGTAC.

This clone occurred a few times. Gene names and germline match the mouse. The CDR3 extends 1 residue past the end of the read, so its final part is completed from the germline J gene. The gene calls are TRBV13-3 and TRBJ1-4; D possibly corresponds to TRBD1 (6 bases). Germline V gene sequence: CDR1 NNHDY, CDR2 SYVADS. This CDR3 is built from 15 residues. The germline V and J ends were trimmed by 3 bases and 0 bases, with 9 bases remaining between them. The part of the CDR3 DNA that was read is TGTGCCAGCAGTGGGGGGACATTTTCCAACGAAAGATTATTT. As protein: CASSGGTFSNERLF. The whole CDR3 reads CASSGGTFSNERLFF.

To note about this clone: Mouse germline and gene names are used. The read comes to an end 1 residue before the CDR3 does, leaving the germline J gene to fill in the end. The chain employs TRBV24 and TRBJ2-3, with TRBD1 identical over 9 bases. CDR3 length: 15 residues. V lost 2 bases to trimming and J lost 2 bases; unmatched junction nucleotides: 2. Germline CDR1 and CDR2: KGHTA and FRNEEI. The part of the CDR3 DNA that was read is TGTGCCAGCAGTCTGAACAGGGGGCTTGCAGAAACGCTGTAT. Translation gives CASSLNRGLAETLY. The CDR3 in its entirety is CASSLNRGLAETLYF.

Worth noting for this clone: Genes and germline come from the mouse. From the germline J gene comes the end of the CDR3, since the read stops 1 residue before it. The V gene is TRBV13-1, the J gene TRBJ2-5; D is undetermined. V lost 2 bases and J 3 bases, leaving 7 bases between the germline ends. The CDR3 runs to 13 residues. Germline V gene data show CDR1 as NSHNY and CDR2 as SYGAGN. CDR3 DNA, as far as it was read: TGTGCCAGCAGTGAACAACCGCAAGACACCCAGTAC. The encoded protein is CASSEQPQDTQY. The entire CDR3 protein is CASSEQPQDTQYF.

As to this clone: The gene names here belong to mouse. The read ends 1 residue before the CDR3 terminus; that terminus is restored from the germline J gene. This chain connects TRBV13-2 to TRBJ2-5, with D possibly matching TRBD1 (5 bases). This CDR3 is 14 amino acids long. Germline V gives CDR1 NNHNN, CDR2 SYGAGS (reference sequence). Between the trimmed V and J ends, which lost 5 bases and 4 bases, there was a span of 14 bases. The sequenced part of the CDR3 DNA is TGTGCCAGCGGGCCCAGGAGGGGAAAAGACACCCAGTAC. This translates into CASGPRRGKDTQY. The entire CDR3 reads CASGPRRGKDTQYF.

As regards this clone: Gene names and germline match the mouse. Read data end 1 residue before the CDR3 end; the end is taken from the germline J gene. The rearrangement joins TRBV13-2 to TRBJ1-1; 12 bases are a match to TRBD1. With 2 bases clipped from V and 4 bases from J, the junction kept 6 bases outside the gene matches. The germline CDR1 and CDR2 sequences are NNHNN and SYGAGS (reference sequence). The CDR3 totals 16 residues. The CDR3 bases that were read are TGTGCCAGCGGTGACCCTGGGACAGGGGGCGGCACAGAAGTCTTC. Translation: CASGDPGTGGGTEVF. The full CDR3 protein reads CASGDPGTGGGTEVFF.

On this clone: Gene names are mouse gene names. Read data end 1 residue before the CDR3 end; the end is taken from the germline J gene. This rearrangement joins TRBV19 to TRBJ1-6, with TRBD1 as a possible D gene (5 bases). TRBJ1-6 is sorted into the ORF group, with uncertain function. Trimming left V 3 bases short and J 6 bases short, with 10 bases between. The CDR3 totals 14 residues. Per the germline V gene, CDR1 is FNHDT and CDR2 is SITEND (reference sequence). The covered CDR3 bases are TGTGCCAGCAGTAGTGGCAGGGCTAATTCGCCCCTCTAC. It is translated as CASSSGRANSPLY. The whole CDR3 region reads CASSSGRANSPLYF.

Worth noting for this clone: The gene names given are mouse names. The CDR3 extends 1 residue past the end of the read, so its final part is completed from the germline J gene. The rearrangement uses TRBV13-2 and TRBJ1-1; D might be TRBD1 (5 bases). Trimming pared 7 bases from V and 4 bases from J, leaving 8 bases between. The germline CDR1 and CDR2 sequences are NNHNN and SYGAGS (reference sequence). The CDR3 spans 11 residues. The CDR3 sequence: CASTTVTEVFF. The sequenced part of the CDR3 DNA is TGTGCCAGCACGACAGTCACAGAAGTCTTC.

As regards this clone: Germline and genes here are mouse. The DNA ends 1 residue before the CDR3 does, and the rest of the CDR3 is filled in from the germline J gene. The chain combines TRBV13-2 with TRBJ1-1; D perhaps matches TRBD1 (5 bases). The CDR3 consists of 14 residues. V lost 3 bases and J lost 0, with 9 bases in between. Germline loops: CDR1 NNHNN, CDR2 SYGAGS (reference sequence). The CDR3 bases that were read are TGTGCCAGCGGTGCTGGGGGTGCAAACACAGAAGTCTTC. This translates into CASGAGGANTEVF. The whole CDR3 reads CASGAGGANTEVFF.

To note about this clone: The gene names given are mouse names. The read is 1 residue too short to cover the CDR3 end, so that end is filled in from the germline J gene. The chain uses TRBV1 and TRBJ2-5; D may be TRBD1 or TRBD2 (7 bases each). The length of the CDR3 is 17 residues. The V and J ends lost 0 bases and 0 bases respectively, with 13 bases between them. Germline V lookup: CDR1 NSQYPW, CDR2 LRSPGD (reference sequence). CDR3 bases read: TGCACCTGCAGTGCAGATCAGGGGGGCGTTAACCAAGACACCCAGTAC. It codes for CTCSADQGGVNQDTQY. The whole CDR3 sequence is CTCSADQGGVNQDTQYF.

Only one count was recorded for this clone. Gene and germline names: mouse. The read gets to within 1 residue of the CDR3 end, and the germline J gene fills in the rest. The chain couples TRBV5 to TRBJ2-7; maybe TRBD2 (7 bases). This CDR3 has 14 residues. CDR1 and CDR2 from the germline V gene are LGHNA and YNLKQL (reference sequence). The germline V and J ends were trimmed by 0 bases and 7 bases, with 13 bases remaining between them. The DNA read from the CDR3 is TGTGCCAGCAGCCAAGATTGGGGGGCGGAAGAACAGTAC. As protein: CASSQDWGAEEQY. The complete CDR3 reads CASSQDWGAEEQYF.